This TCR beta chain emerged from a study of blood T cell repertoires in COVID-19. About the study: Acute and convalescent COVID-19 samples came from the United States, Italy and Spain. Sources were T cells, B-cell-depleted T cells, or PBMCs; the material itself was cDNA or gDNA.

Under the authors' procedure: Amplification from reference gene primers served as the basis for estimated nucleated cell counts. Sequenced by immunoSEQ multiplex PCR; TCRdb stores in-frame clones only, minus some. The V and J calls and clone size are taken from that table; D and trimming were inferred from the DNA. The repertoire holds around 300,000 clones, over 75% seen once, with 1% in the top ten. V dropped 0 bases and J dropped 7 bases, with 18 bases sitting between them. Germline V gene sequence: CDR1 LGHNA, CDR2 YSLEER. This CDR3 is 17 amino acids long. The sample consisted of peripheral blood. The receptor's source is a man aged 50 to 59 with active or convalescent COVID-19. The chain combines TRBV4-3 with TRBJ1-4; tentative D call: TRBD1 (5 bases). CDR3 coding DNA: TGCGCCAGCAGCCAAGATTTTAAAGGGGAAGGTAGTGAAAAACTGTTTTTT. It yields the protein CASSQDFKGEGSEKLFF.